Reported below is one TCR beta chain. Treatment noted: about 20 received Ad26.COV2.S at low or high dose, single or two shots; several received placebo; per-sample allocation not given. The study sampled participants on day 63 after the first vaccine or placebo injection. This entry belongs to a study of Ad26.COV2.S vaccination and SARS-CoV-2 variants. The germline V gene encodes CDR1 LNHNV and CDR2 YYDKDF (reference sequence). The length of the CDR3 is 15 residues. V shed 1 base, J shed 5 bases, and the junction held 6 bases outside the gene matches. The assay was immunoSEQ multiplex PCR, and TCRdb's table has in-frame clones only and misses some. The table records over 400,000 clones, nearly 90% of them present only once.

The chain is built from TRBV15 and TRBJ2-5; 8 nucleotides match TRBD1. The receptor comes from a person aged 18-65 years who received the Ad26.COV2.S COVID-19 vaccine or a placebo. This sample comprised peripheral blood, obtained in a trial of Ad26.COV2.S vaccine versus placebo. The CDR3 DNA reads TGTGCCACCAGCAGAGGACAGGGGCCTGGGGAGACCCAGTACTTC. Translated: CATSRGQGPGETQYF.